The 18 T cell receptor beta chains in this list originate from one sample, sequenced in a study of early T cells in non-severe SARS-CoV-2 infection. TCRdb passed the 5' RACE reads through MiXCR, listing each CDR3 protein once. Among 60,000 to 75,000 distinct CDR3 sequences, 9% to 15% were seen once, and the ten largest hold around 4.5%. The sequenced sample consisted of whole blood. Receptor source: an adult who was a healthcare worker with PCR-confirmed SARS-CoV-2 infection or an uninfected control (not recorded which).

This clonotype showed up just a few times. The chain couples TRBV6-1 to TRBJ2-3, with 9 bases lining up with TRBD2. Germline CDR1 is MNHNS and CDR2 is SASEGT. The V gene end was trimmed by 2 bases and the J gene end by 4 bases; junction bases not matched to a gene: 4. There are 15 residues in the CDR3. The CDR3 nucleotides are TGTGCCAGCAGTGAACTTGGCGGGGGGGCAGATACGCAGTATTTT. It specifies CASSELGGGADTQYF.

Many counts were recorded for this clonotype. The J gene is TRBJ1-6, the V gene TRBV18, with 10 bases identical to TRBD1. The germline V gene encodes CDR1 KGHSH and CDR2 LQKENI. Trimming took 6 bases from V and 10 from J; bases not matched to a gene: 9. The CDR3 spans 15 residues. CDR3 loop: CASSRPGTGVSPLHF. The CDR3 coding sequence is TGTGCCAGCTCTCGACCCGGGACAGGGGTATCACCCCTCCACTTT. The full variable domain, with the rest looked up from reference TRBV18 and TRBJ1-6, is NAGVMQNPRHLVRRRGQEARLRCSPMKGHSHVYWYRQLPEEGLKFMVYLQKENIIDESGMPKERFSAEFPKEGPSILRIQQVVRGDSAAYFCASSRPGTGVSPLHFGNGTRLTVT.

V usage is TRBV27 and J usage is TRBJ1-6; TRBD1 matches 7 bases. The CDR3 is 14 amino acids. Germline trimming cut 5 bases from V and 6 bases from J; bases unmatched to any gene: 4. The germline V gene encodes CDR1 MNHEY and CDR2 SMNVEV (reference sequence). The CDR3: CASSTGTVNSPLHF. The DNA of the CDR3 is TGTGCCAGCAGTACCGGGACAGTTAATTCACCCCTCCACTTT.

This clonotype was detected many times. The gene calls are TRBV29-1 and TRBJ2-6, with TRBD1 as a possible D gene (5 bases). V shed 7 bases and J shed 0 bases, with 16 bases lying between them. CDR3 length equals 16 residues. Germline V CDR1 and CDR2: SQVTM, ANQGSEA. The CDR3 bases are TGCAGCGCCCTCCAGGGTCCCCCCTCTGGGGCCAACGTCCTGACTTTC. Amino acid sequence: CSALQGPPSGANVLTF.

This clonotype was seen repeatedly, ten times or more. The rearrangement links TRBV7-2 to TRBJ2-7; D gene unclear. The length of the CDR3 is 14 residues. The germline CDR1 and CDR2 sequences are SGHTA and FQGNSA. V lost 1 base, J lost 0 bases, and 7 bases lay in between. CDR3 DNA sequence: TGTGCCAGCAGCTTAGGACACAGCTCCTACGAGCAGTACTTC. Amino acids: CASSLGHSSYEQYF.

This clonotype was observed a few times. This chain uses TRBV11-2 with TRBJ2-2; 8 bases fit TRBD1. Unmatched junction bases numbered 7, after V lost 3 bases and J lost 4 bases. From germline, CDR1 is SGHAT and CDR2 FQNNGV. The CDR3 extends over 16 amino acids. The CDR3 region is CASSFEGQGGTGELFF. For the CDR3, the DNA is TGTGCCAGCAGCTTTGAAGGACAGGGAGGCACCGGGGAGCTGTTTTTT.

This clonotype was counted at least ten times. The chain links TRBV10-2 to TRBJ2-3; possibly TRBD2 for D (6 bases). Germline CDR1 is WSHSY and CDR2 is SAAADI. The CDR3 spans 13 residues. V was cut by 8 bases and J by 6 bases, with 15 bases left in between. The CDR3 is CASARAGSDTQYF. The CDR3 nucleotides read TGCGCCAGCGCCAGGGCGGGGTCCGATACGCAGTATTTT.

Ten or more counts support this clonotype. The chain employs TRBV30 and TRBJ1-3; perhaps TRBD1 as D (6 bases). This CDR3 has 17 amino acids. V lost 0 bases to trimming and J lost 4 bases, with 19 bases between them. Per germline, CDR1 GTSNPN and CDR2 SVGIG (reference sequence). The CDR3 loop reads CAWSVPGAVFSGNTIYF. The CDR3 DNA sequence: TGTGCCTGGAGTGTTCCGGGGGCGGTCTTTTCAGGAAACACCATATATTTT.

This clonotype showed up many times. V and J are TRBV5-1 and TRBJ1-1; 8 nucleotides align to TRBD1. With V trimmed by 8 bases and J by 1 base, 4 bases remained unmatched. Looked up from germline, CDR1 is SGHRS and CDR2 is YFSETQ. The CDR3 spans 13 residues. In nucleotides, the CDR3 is TGCGCCAGTCAAACAGGGGGGAACACTGAAGCTTTCTTT. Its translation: CASQTGGNTEAFF.

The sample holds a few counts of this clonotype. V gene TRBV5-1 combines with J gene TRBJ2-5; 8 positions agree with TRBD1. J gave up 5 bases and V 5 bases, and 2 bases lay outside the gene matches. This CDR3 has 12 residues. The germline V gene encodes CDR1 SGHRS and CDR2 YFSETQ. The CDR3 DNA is TGCGCCAGCAGGGACAGGGCGGAGACCCAGTACTTC. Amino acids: CASRDRAETQYF.

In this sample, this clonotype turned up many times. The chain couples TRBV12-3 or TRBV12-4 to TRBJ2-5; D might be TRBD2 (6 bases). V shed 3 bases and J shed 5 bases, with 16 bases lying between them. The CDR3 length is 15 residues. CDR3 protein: CASSFAGGRRETQYF. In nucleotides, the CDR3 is TGTGCCAGCAGTTTTGCCGGGGGTCGCAGGGAGACCCAGTACTTC.

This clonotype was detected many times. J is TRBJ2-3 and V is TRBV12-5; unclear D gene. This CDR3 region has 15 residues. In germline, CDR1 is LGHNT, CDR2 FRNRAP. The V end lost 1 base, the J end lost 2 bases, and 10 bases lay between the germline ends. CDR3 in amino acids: CASGLGTATTDTQYF. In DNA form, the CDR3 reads TGTGCTAGTGGTTTGGGGACGGCTACCACAGATACGCAGTATTTT.

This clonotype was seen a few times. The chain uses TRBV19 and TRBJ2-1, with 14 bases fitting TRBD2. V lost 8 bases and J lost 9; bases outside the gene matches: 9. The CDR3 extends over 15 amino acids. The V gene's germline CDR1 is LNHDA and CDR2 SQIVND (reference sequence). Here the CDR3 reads CASHAGLAGVIEQFF. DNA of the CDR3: TGTGCCAGTCACGCGGGACTAGCGGGAGTCATTGAGCAGTTCTTC.

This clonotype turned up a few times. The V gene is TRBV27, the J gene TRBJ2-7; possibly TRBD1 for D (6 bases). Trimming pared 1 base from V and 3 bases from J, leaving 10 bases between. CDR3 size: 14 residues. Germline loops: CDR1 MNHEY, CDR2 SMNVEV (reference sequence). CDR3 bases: TGTGCCAGCAGTTTATTCGGCAGGGGCTACGAGCAGTACTTC. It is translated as CASSLFGRGYEQYF.

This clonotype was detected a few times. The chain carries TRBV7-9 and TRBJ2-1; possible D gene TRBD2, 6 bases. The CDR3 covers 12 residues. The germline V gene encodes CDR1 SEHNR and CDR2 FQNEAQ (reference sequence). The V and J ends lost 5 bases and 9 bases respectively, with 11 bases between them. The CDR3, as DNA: TGTGCCAGCAGCCCCTCCGGGGGTGAGCAGTTCTTC. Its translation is CASSPSGGEQFF.

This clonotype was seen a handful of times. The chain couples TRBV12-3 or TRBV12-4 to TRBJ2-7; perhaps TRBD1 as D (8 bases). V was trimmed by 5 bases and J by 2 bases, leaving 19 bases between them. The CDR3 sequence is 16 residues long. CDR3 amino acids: CASSPVTGGVPYEQYF. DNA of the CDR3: TGTGCCAGCAGTCCGGTTACAGGGGGGGTGCCCTACGAGCAGTACTTC.

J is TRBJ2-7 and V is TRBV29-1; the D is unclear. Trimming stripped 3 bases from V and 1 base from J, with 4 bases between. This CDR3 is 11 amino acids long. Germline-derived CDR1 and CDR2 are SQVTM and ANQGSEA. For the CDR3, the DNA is TGCAGCGTTGACGATTCCTACGAGCAGTACTTC. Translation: CSVDDSYEQYF.

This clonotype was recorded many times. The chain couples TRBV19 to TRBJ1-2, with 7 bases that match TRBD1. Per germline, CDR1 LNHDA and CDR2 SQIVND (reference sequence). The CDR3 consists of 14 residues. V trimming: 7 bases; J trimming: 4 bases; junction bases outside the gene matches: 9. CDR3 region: CASTPGTVIYGYTF. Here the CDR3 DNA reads TGTGCCAGTACCCCCGGGACAGTAATCTATGGCTACACCTTC.